The 19 T cell receptor beta chains reported below all come from one sample, sequenced in a study of blood T cells in healthy people across ages. For the second PCR, which ran for 7 to 11 cycles, a sample-barcoded 5' primer and a J-beta primer mix were used. One entry per CDR3 protein results from TCRdb running MiXCR on the 5' RACE reads. The sample includes about 1.7 million distinct CDR3 sequences, 28% seen only once; the top ten take 7.7%. Material for sequencing was blood. The receptors were sampled from a woman in her twenties or thirties in good health.

This chain uses TRBV3-1 with TRBJ1-6; 8 bases agree with TRBD1. CDR3 length: 15 residues. With 4 bases clipped from V and 9 bases from J, the junction kept 8 bases outside the gene matches. Germline CDR1 and CDR2: LGHDT and YNNKEL (reference sequence). The CDR3 spells CASSLQQGEGSPLHF. The CDR3 nucleotides are TGTGCCAGCAGCCTACAACAGGGGGAGGGTTCACCCCTCCACTTT.

Of note for this clonotype: At one boundary the junction diverges from the germline segment, which might be a read error. This rearrangement joins TRBV29-1 to TRBJ2-6; D may match TRBD1 or TRBD2 (5 bases each). CDR1 is SQVTM, CDR2 ANQGSEA, per germline. CDR3 size: 15 residues. CDR3 DNA: TGCGGCGTTGAAGATCCGAGGGCTGGGGCCAACGTACTGACTTTC. Its translation: CGVEDPRAGANVLTF.

The CDR3 protein is CASSVGEANTEAFF. The CDR3 nucleotides are TGTGCCAGCAGCGTAGGGGAGGCGAACACTGAAGCTTTCTTT. V usage is TRBV9 and J usage is TRBJ1-1, with D unclear. The ends were cut back, 0 bases at V and 1 base at J, with 7 bases in the middle. The CDR3 loop spans 14 amino acids. The germline V gene has CDR1 SGDLS and CDR2 YYNGEE.

This clonotype was picked up many times. This sequence joins TRBV5-6 and TRBJ2-4; D possibly corresponds to TRBD2 (6 bases). This CDR3 contains 14 residues. V shed 4 bases and J shed 3 bases, with 11 bases lying between them. Germline CDR1 reads SGHDT; CDR2 reads YYEEEE. The CDR3 here is CASSPRGGKNIQYF. The CDR3 DNA reads as TGTGCCAGCAGCCCACGGGGAGGCAAAAACATTCAGTACTTC.

This sequence joins TRBV7-2 and TRBJ2-3; 9 bases match TRBD2. The CDR3 runs 16 residues. The germline V gene encodes CDR1 SGHTA and CDR2 FQGNSA. V trimming: 3 bases; J trimming: 8 bases; junction bases outside the gene matches: 12. CDR3 sequence (DNA): TGTGCCAGCAGCTTCCAGAGCGCGGGGGGGGTCATTACGCAGTATTTT. Residues: CASSFQSAGGVITQYF.

As to this clonotype: A junction end diverges from the germline sequence, so it may reflect a read error. The chain joins TRBV29-1 to TRBJ2-7; possible D gene TRBD2, 7 bases. This CDR3 spans 11 amino acids. The germline V gene has CDR1 SQVTM and CDR2 ANQGSEA. The DNA of the CDR3 is TGCAGCGTTGAAGGCGGGGGCCCCGCCGTCTTC. The encoded protein is CSVEGGGPAVF.

The sample holds a few counts of this clonotype. J is TRBJ2-5 and V is TRBV9, with 7 bases fitting TRBD1. CDR3 length: 16 amino acids. V trimming: 4 bases; J trimming: 1 base; junction bases outside the gene matches: 10. Per germline, CDR1 SGDLS and CDR2 YYNGEE. CDR3 protein: CASSPRTGTAQETQYF. In DNA form, the CDR3 reads TGTGCCAGCAGCCCCCGGACGGGGACAGCCCAAGAGACCCAGTACTTC. The whole variable domain, remainder taken from reference TRBV9 and TRBJ2-5, is DSGVTQTPKHLITATGQRVTLRCSPRSGDLSVYWYQQSLDQGLQFLIQYYNGEERAKGNILERFSAQQFPDLHSELNLSSLELGDSALYFCASSPRTGTAQETQYFGPGTRLLVL.

This clonotype occurred many times. The J gene is TRBJ2-7, the V gene TRBV7-6; D is uncertain. The CDR3 runs 15 residues. V was shortened by 5 bases and J by 1 base, with 15 bases between the two germline ends. CDR1 and CDR2 from the germline V gene are SGHVS and FNYEAQ. CDR3 sequence (DNA): TGTGCCAGCAGCGACGGAGCTATCGGGTCCTACGAGCAGTACTTC. Translated, it gives CASSDGAIGSYEQYF.

V gene TRBV12-3 or TRBV12-4 combines with J gene TRBJ2-5; TRBD2 agrees at 10 bases. The last part of the DNA fits TRBJ2-7 better; the J call may be wrong. The CDR3 consists of 16 residues. The CDR3 bases are TGTGCCAGCAGTTCCCCCCAACTAGCGGGGTCAGGCGAGCAGTACTTC. Encoded protein: CASSSPQLAGSGEQYF.

This clonotype was observed a handful of times. The chain links TRBV6-5 to TRBJ2-1; weak D call: TRBD2 (6 bases). With 6 bases removed from V and 7 bases from J, the gap between germline ends came to 19 bases. Germline V gene data show CDR1 as MNHEY and CDR2 as SVGAGI. This CDR3 comprises 15 residues. CDR3 bases: TGTGCCAGCAGCAGGGATCGGGAGTGGGGGAATGAGCAGTTCTTC. Residues: CASSRDREWGNEQFF.

The V call is TRBV20-1, the J call TRBJ1-5; D not certain. Germline loops: CDR1 DFQATT, CDR2 SNEGSKA (reference sequence). The CDR3 covers 14 residues. V dropped 5 bases and J dropped 6 bases, with 17 bases sitting between them. The CDR3 loop is CSAPESSGVQPQHF. The CDR3 bases are TGCAGTGCTCCTGAAAGCTCCGGGGTTCAGCCCCAGCATTTT.

The chain employs TRBV4-3 and TRBJ2-2, with TRBD1 matching 7 bases. CDR1 and CDR2 (germline): LGHNA, YSLEER. V dropped 3 bases and J dropped 6; count of bases not matched to a gene: 7. This CDR3 spans 15 amino acids. This chain's CDR3 is CASSQADRDAGELFF. The CDR3 region has the DNA TGCGCCAGCAGCCAGGCCGACAGGGACGCCGGGGAGCTGTTTTTT.

The chain joins TRBV2 to TRBJ2-3; 7 bases match TRBD1. The V gene's germline CDR1 is SNHLY and CDR2 FYNNEI. Trimming took 9 bases from V and 4 from J; bases not matched to a gene: 13. The CDR3 is 15 amino acids. CDR3 coding DNA: TGTGCCAGTCTCCAAGGGGGCCTGTCGGCAGATACGCAGTATTTT. It is translated as CASLQGGLSADTQYF.

This clonotype was recorded a few times. The gene calls are TRBV7-8 and TRBJ1-5; 7 bases line up with TRBD1. J lost 7 bases, V lost 0 bases, and 6 bases had no gene match. Germline CDR1 SGHVS, CDR2 FQNEAQ. The CDR3 is 15 residues long. CDR3 sequence: CASSLATTGHQPQHF. The CDR3 coding sequence is TGTGCCAGCAGCTTAGCGACGACAGGGCACCAGCCCCAGCATTTT.

This clonotype has a handful of counts. The chain recombines TRBV7-2 with TRBJ1-1; 7 positions match TRBD1. The CDR3 runs 15 residues. Germline V gene sequence: CDR1 SGHTA, CDR2 FQGNSA. The J segment lost 3 bases and the V segment lost 0 bases, leaving 4 bases of the junction unmatched. The CDR3: CASSLAGGRDTEAFF. CDR3 nucleotide sequence: TGTGCCAGCAGCTTAGCAGGGGGCAGGGACACTGAAGCTTTCTTT. The full variable domain, in which reference TRBV7-2 and TRBJ1-1 provide the parts outside the CDR3, is GAGVSQSPSNKVTEKGKDVELRCDPISGHTALYWYRQSLGQGLEFLIYFQGNSAPDKSGLPSDRFSAERTGGSVSTLTIQRTQQEDSAVYLCASSLAGGRDTEAFFGQGTRLTVV.

A note on this clonotype: With a much larger clone just one base away, this may be a read error. The chain combines TRBV28 with TRBJ2-7; D is undetermined. CDR1 and CDR2 (germline): MDHEN, SYDVKM. The CDR3 totals 12 residues. Trimming took 6 bases from V and 3 from J, leaving 9 bases between them. Here the CDR3 reads CASSQTIYEQYF. The CDR3 nucleotides read TGTGCCAGCAGCCAGACAATCTACGAGCAGTACTTC.

The rearrangement links TRBV19 to TRBJ2-5; 10 bases agree with TRBD2. The CDR3 extends over 15 amino acids. Trimming took 5 bases from V and 4 from J; bases not matched to a gene: 7. Germline V lookup: CDR1 LNHDA, CDR2 SQIVND (reference sequence). The CDR3 reads CASSHGSGRRETQYF. CDR3 sequence (DNA): TGTGCCAGTAGTCACGGTAGCGGGAGGCGAGAGACCCAGTACTTC. The full variable domain, its missing parts supplied by reference TRBV19 and TRBJ2-5, is DGGITQSPKYLFRKEGQNVTLSCEQNLNHDAMYWYRQDPGQGLRLIYYSQIVNDFQKGDIAEGYSVSREKKESFPLTVTSAQKNPTAFYLCASSHGSGRRETQYFGPGTRLLVL.

This clonotype came up many times. The gene calls are TRBV7-2 and TRBJ2-5; 11 nucleotides line up with TRBD2. This CDR3 spans 14 amino acids. CDR1 SGHTA and CDR2 FQGNSA come from the germline V gene. Trimming at V came to 5 bases and at J to 4 bases, leaving 3 bases not matched to a gene. The CDR3 nucleotides are TGTGCCAGCAGCGTTAGCGGGAGGGGAGAGACCCAGTACTTC. It is translated as CASSVSGRGETQYF.

The gene calls are TRBV7-9 and TRBJ2-7; 11 bases line up with TRBD2. The junction had 7 bases not matched to a gene; V was cut back by 0 bases and J by 0 bases. This CDR3 spans 18 amino acids. Germline CDR1 is SEHNR and CDR2 is FQNEAQ (reference sequence). The CDR3 loop reads CASSLAGRGTSGSYEQYF. The CDR3 coding sequence is TGTGCCAGCAGCTTAGCCGGGAGAGGGACTAGCGGCTCCTACGAGCAGTACTTC.